A selection of T cell receptor beta chains follows, all from one sample in a study of cytomegalovirus exposure and HLA in healthy donors. Clones were sequenced by immunoSEQ multiplex PCR, and TCRdb holds only the in-frame ones, with some missing. The table includes 160,000 or so clones, around 79% detected once. Material: PBMCs. These receptors all come from a man in his forties or fifties in good health and CMV-seropositive. Both conserved end residues are part of each CDR3. The order of the fields is CDR3 DNA, CDR3 protein, V gene, J gene, D gene, CDR3 length, clone size. A D gene is named only where the DNA matches it firmly. Clone size is shown for a subset of rows, as once, few, many or a class of expanded clone.

cdr3_nt: TGTGCCAGCAGCTTCGGACAGGGGGTAGAAGAGACCCAGTACTTC; cdr3_aa: CASSFGQGVEETQYF; v_call: TRBV7-9; j_call: TRBJ2-5; d_call: TRBD1; cdr3_length: 15; clone_size: NA
cdr3_nt: TGTGCCAGCAGCCGGGAAATTAGCGGGAGCTACGAGCAGTACTTC; cdr3_aa: CASSREISGSYEQYF; v_call: TRBV6-1; j_call: TRBJ2-7; d_call: TRBD2; cdr3_length: 15; clone_size: few
cdr3_nt: TGTGCCAGCAGTTCCCCCGTGAGTGAGCAGTTCTTC; cdr3_aa: CASSSPVSEQFF; v_call: TRBV28; j_call: TRBJ2-1; d_call: NA; cdr3_length: 12; clone_size: NA
cdr3_nt: TGTGCCTGGAGTGTAAGGTTCGGGGATACGCAGTATTTT; cdr3_aa: CAWSVRFGDTQYF; v_call: TRBV30; j_call: TRBJ2-3; d_call: NA; cdr3_length: 13; clone_size: once
cdr3_nt: TGTGCCAGCAGCTCACAGGGGATGAGCAACTATGGCTACACCTTC; cdr3_aa: CASSSQGMSNYGYTF; v_call: TRBV7-8; j_call: TRBJ1-2; d_call: TRBD1; cdr3_length: 15; clone_size: few
cdr3_nt: TGTGCCAGCAGCTACGGTGTGAGCCGTAATCAGCCCCAGCATTTT; cdr3_aa: CASSYGVSRNQPQHF; v_call: TRBV28; j_call: TRBJ1-5; d_call: NA; cdr3_length: 15; clone_size: NA
cdr3_nt: TGCGCCAGCAGCCCGGGACTAGCGGGAGCCTCAGAGACCCAGTACTTC; cdr3_aa: CASSPGLAGASETQYF; v_call: TRBV5-1; j_call: TRBJ2-5; d_call: TRBD2; cdr3_length: 16; clone_size: NA
cdr3_nt: TGTGCCAGTGGACACCCAAAGAACAGTCAGTACTTC; cdr3_aa: CASGHPKNSQYF; v_call: TRBV28; j_call: TRBJ2-4; d_call: NA; cdr3_length: 12; clone_size: NA
cdr3_nt: TGCGCCAGCAGCTTGGTTGCAGGGGAGTCCTACAATGAGCAGTTCTTC; cdr3_aa: CASSLVAGESYNEQFF; v_call: TRBV5-1; j_call: TRBJ2-1; d_call: NA; cdr3_length: 16; clone_size: NA
cdr3_nt: TGTGCCAGCAGCTGGAGGGACGGCGGCGGAGAGACCCAGTACTTC; cdr3_aa: CASSWRDGGGETQYF; v_call: TRBV5-6; j_call: TRBJ2-5; d_call: NA; cdr3_length: 15; clone_size: NA
cdr3_nt: TGTGCCAGCAGGCTGACTAGCGGGGTTATGCATGAGCAGTTCTTC; cdr3_aa: CASRLTSGVMHEQFF; v_call: TRBV5-5; j_call: TRBJ2-1; d_call: TRBD2; cdr3_length: 15; clone_size: NA
cdr3_nt: TGTGCCAGCAGCCGGGAAAGTAGAGGAAACACCATATATTTT; cdr3_aa: CASSRESRGNTIYF; v_call: TRBV7-9; j_call: TRBJ1-3; d_call: NA; cdr3_length: 14; clone_size: few
cdr3_nt: TGTGCCAGCAGCTCCCGTGGTAGCGGTAGGGGAGAGCAGTACTTC; cdr3_aa: CASSSRGSGRGEQYF; v_call: TRBV11-2; j_call: TRBJ2-7; d_call: NA; cdr3_length: 15; clone_size: NA
cdr3_nt: TGTGCCAGCAGCGTAGCTGAGGGCTCTGGAAACACCATATATTTT; cdr3_aa: CASSVAEGSGNTIYF; v_call: TRBV9; j_call: TRBJ1-3; d_call: NA; cdr3_length: 15; clone_size: NA
cdr3_nt: TGCGCCAGCAGCCCGCGGGACGGTCTTAACACTGAAGCTTTCTTT; cdr3_aa: CASSPRDGLNTEAFF; v_call: TRBV5-1; j_call: TRBJ1-1; d_call: NA; cdr3_length: 15; clone_size: few
cdr3_nt: TGTGCCAGCAGTTACCGGGACAGGGGGCCCACTGAGCAGTTCTTC; cdr3_aa: CASSYRDRGPTEQFF; v_call: TRBV6-5; j_call: TRBJ2-1; d_call: TRBD1; cdr3_length: 15; clone_size: NA
cdr3_nt: TGTGCCAGTAGTATAGCGGTGTATAGCAATCAGCCCCAGCATTTT; cdr3_aa: CASSIAVYSNQPQHF; v_call: TRBV19; j_call: TRBJ1-5; d_call: NA; cdr3_length: 15; clone_size: NA
cdr3_nt: TGTGCCAGCAGTGAAGTCAGTAGCAATCAGCCCCAGCATTTT; cdr3_aa: CASSEVSSNQPQHF; v_call: TRBV6-1; j_call: TRBJ1-5; d_call: NA; cdr3_length: 14; clone_size: NA
cdr3_nt: TGTGCCAGCAGCTCAGGGTCAGGAGATACGCAGTATTTT; cdr3_aa: CASSSGSGDTQYF; v_call: TRBV7-3; j_call: TRBJ2-3; d_call: NA; cdr3_length: 13; clone_size: NA
cdr3_nt: TGTGCCAGCAGACGGGATGTCACCTCCTACGAGCAGTACTTC; cdr3_aa: CASRRDVTSYEQYF; v_call: TRBV6-4; j_call: TRBJ2-7; d_call: NA; cdr3_length: 14; clone_size: many
cdr3_nt: TGTGCCTGGGGGGACAGCTACGAGCAGTACTTC; cdr3_aa: CAWGDSYEQYF; v_call: TRBV30; j_call: TRBJ2-7; d_call: TRBD1; cdr3_length: 11; clone_size: NA
cdr3_nt: TGTGCCAGCAGTGTTCCGGCGGGGACGGTACGCGATGAGCAGTTCTTC; cdr3_aa: CASSVPAGTVRDEQFF; v_call: TRBV2; j_call: TRBJ2-1; d_call: NA; cdr3_length: 16; clone_size: NA
cdr3_nt: TGTGCCATTCTAGCGGAGAAGTACACCGGGGAGCTGTTTTTT; cdr3_aa: CAILAEKYTGELFF; v_call: TRBV10-3; j_call: TRBJ2-2; d_call: TRBD2; cdr3_length: 14; clone_size: NA
cdr3_nt: TGTGCCAGCAGGACTAGCGGTCCAGAGACCCAGTACTTC; cdr3_aa: CASRTSGPETQYF; v_call: TRBV28; j_call: TRBJ2-5; d_call: TRBD2; cdr3_length: 13; clone_size: NA
cdr3_nt: TGCGCCAGCAGCTTGGGAGGAAATGAGCAGTTCTTC; cdr3_aa: CASSLGGNEQFF; v_call: TRBV5-1; j_call: TRBJ2-1; d_call: NA; cdr3_length: 12; clone_size: few
cdr3_nt: TGTGCCAGCAGTCTTTTGGGGGGGAGTGCTAACTATGGCTACACCTTC; cdr3_aa: CASSLLGGSANYGYTF; v_call: TRBV2; j_call: TRBJ1-2; d_call: NA; cdr3_length: 16; clone_size: NA
cdr3_nt: TGCGCCAGCAGTCGAGCGGTAGCGGGGTCCTCTGGGGCCAACGTCCTGACTTTC; cdr3_aa: CASSRAVAGSSGANVLTF; v_call: TRBV5-1; j_call: TRBJ2-6; d_call: TRBD2; cdr3_length: 18; clone_size: NA
cdr3_nt: TGTGCCAGCAGGCCCAAGGGGGCTGCTAACACCGGGGAGCTGTTTTTT; cdr3_aa: CASRPKGAANTGELFF; v_call: TRBV2; j_call: TRBJ2-2; d_call: TRBD1; cdr3_length: 16; clone_size: NA
cdr3_nt: TGTGCCAGTCAAGAGTCAAGAAACACCATATATTTT; cdr3_aa: CASQESRNTIYF; v_call: TRBV4-2; j_call: TRBJ1-3; d_call: NA; cdr3_length: 12; clone_size: once
cdr3_nt: TGTGCCAGCTCCCCTCGGACTTCGCAAGAGACCCAGTACTTC; cdr3_aa: CASSPRTSQETQYF; v_call: TRBV18; j_call: TRBJ2-5; d_call: NA; cdr3_length: 14; clone_size: NA
cdr3_nt: TGTGCCAGTAGTATAGCCACTCGGCTAGCCGGATACAATGAGCAGTTCTTC; cdr3_aa: CASSIATRLAGYNEQFF; v_call: TRBV19; j_call: TRBJ2-1; d_call: NA; cdr3_length: 17; clone_size: NA
cdr3_nt: TGTGCCAGCAGTGAAAAGGGAGGGGATCTAGAGACCCAGTACTTC; cdr3_aa: CASSEKGGDLETQYF; v_call: TRBV6-4; j_call: TRBJ2-5; d_call: TRBD2; cdr3_length: 15; clone_size: NA
cdr3_nt: TGTGCCAGCAGCCGGTCCGGGCAGGGAGGGTATGGCTACACCTTC; cdr3_aa: CASSRSGQGGYGYTF; v_call: TRBV28; j_call: TRBJ1-2; d_call: NA; cdr3_length: 15; clone_size: once
cdr3_nt: TGTGCCAGCAGCTTAGGACACAGCTCCTACGAGCAGTACTTC; cdr3_aa: CASSLGHSSYEQYF; v_call: TRBV7-2; j_call: TRBJ2-7; d_call: NA; cdr3_length: 14; clone_size: NA
cdr3_nt: TGTGCCTGGAGTATCGCGAACACCGGGGAGCTGTTTTTT; cdr3_aa: CAWSIANTGELFF; v_call: TRBV30; j_call: TRBJ2-2; d_call: NA; cdr3_length: 13; clone_size: NA
cdr3_nt: TGTGCCAGCAGCTTAGGAGCGGGAGGGCCAGAGACCCAGTACTTC; cdr3_aa: CASSLGAGGPETQYF; v_call: TRBV11-3; j_call: TRBJ2-5; d_call: TRBD2; cdr3_length: 15; clone_size: NA
cdr3_nt: TGTGCCAGCAGCCCCGGGACAGGGTTGAATGAGCAGTTCTTC; cdr3_aa: CASSPGTGLNEQFF; v_call: TRBV6-6; j_call: TRBJ2-1; d_call: TRBD1; cdr3_length: 14; clone_size: NA
cdr3_nt: TGTGCCAGCAGTTTAAGGAGGGGAACTGAAGCTTTCTTT; cdr3_aa: CASSLRRGTEAFF; v_call: TRBV27; j_call: TRBJ1-1; d_call: NA; cdr3_length: 13; clone_size: once